Following are 32 T cell receptor beta chains from one sample sequenced in a study of type 1 regulatory T cells. No antigen has been identified for these receptors. TCRdb called the reads again in MiXCR, with one record for every CDR3 protein. The table lists 68,000 or so distinct CDR3 sequences, roughly 49% of them singletons. The source material was cultured non-Tr1 T cells, either the whole culture or a sorted T cell fraction (not recorded which). Receptors were obtained from a human donor in good health.

This chain uses TRBV20-1 with TRBJ2-7; 9 bases fit TRBD2. Looked up from germline, CDR1 is DFQATT and CDR2 is SNEGSKA (reference sequence). Germline trimming cut 1 base from V and 7 bases from J; bases unmatched to any gene: 5. This CDR3 spans 13 amino acids. The CDR3 loop reads CSARGLAALEQYF. The CDR3 nucleotides read TGCAGTGCTAGAGGACTAGCGGCTTTAGAGCAGTACTTC.

V usage is TRBV7-3 and J usage is TRBJ2-1; tentative D call: TRBD1 (6 bases). Germline assignment: CDR1 SGHTA and CDR2 FQGTGA. Trimming pared 5 bases from V and 9 bases from J, leaving 14 bases between. The CDR3 is 13 residues long. CDR3 sequence: CASSLNRDSEQFF. CDR3 in DNA: TGTGCCAGCAGCCTAAACAGGGATAGTGAGCAGTTCTTC.

The table lists this clonotype with many counts. This chain uses TRBV5-1 with TRBJ2-1; D is perhaps TRBD2 (5 bases). The CDR3 contains 15 residues. Trimming took 1 base from V and 2 from J, leaving 10 bases between them. Germline CDR1 is SGHRS and CDR2 is YFSETQ. The CDR3 reads CASSLSRLTYNEQFF. Here the CDR3 DNA reads TGCGCCAGCAGCTTGAGTCGACTAACCTACAATGAGCAGTTCTTC.

About this clonotype itself: With a much larger clone just one base away, this may be a read error. This chain uses TRBV7-9 with TRBJ2-7; 8 bases are shared with TRBD2. The CDR3 totals 15 residues. Germline-derived CDR1 and CDR2 are SEHNR and FQNEAQ (reference sequence). DNA for the CDR3: TGTGCCAGCAGCGCACAAGCGGGGGCGTCCTACGAGCAGCACTTC. Translating gives CASSAQAGASYEQHF. The variable domain in full, completed from reference TRBV7-9 and TRBJ2-7, reads DTGVSQNPRHKITKRGQNVTFRCDPISEHNRLYWYRQTLGQGPEFLTYFQNEAQLEKSRLLSDRFSAERPKGSFSTLEIQRTEQGDSAMYLCASSAQAGASYEQHFGPGTRLTVT.

The chain links TRBV7-8 to TRBJ2-1; D perhaps matches TRBD1 (5 bases). Germline V gives CDR1 SGHVS, CDR2 FQNEAQ. This CDR3 spans 13 amino acids. Trimming removed 1 base from V and 12 bases from J, with 13 bases in between. In nucleotides, the CDR3 is TGTGCCAGCAGCTTAGATCGTGGACATGGGCAGTTCTTC. Protein: CASSLDRGHGQFF.

The genes are TRBV14 and TRBJ1-3, with D maybe TRBD1 (5 bases). The V end lost 3 bases, the J end lost 0 bases, and 12 bases lay between the germline ends. Germline V lookup: CDR1 SGHDN, CDR2 FVKESK. CDR3 length: 16 residues. DNA of the CDR3: TGTGCCAGCAGCCATCTTGGACAACACTCTGGAAACACCATATATTTT. It translates to CASSHLGQHSGNTIYF.

The J gene is TRBJ1-4, the V gene TRBV15; D not certain. Trimming took off 3 bases at V and 7 bases at J, with 9 bases between the two ends. The CDR3 runs 13 residues. CDR1 and CDR2 (germline): LNHNV, YYDKDF (reference sequence). The CDR3 reads CATSSFLPEKLFF. DNA for the CDR3: TGTGCCACCAGCAGTTTCCTTCCTGAAAAACTGTTTTTT.

The table lists this clonotype with a few counts. The chain has TRBV2 and TRBJ2-5; TRBD2 might be the D (7 bases). This CDR3 region has 14 residues. Trimming removed 7 bases from V and 2 bases from J, with 14 bases in between. Germline V CDR1 and CDR2: SNHLY, FYNNEI. The CDR3: CASTFRGAQETQYF. CDR3 sequence (DNA): TGTGCCAGCACCTTCCGGGGGGCGCAAGAGACCCAGTACTTC.

The chain links TRBV5-4 to TRBJ2-2, with D unclear. CDR3 length: 13 residues. Trimming removed 2 bases from V and 6 bases from J, with 8 bases in between. Germline V gene sequence: CDR1 SGHNT, CDR2 YYREEE (reference sequence). The CDR3: CASSFLFSGELFF. The CDR3 region has the DNA TGTGCCAGCAGCTTCTTGTTTTCCGGGGAGCTGTTTTTT.

The genes are TRBV20-1 and TRBJ2-1; TRBD2 matches 7 bases. Per germline, CDR1 DFQATT and CDR2 SNEGSKA (reference sequence). This CDR3 is 14 amino acids long. After removal of 3 bases from V and 7 bases from J, the junction contained 9 bases not matched to a gene. CDR3: CSASYGGMGNEQFF. The CDR3 DNA reads as TGCAGTGCTAGTTACGGGGGGATGGGAAATGAGCAGTTCTTC.

The chain uses TRBV20-1 and TRBJ2-1, with 10 positions matching TRBD2. The CDR3 is 18 residues long. CDR1 and CDR2 from the germline V gene are DFQATT and SNEGSKA (reference sequence). The ends lost 5 bases at V and 0 bases at J; junction bases unmatched: 13. CDR3 residues: CSAHQIAGGPGSYNEQFF. The CDR3 DNA reads as TGCAGTGCTCACCAGATAGCGGGGGGCCCCGGCTCCTACAATGAGCAGTTCTTC.

V and J are TRBV13 and TRBJ2-1; the match to TRBD2 covers 11 bases. The CDR3 runs to 17 residues. CDR1 and CDR2 (germline): PRHDT, FYEKMQ (reference sequence). V dropped 1 base and J dropped 5; count of bases not matched to a gene: 7. The CDR3 DNA reads TGTGCCAGCAGCTTAGCCCTTAGCGGGGGGGTTCACAATGAGCAGTTCTTC. It is translated as CASSLALSGGVHNEQFF.

V gene TRBV5-1 combines with J gene TRBJ2-1; TRBD2 aligns across 14 bases. V was pared by 4 bases and J by 6 bases, with 3 bases of the junction left unmatched. Germline V lookup: CDR1 SGHRS, CDR2 YFSETQ. The CDR3 is 15 residues long. The CDR3 bases are TGCGCCAGCAGCATGACTAGCGGGGGGGCCAATGAGCAGTTCTTC. Residues: CASSMTSGGANEQFF.

The chain combines TRBV30 with TRBJ2-3, with D unclear. Germline loops: CDR1 GTSNPN, CDR2 SVGIG (reference sequence). The length of the CDR3 is 14 residues. V was cut by 0 bases and J by 2 bases, with 9 bases left in between. The CDR3 spells CAWSVDLSTDTQYF. In DNA form, the CDR3 reads TGTGCCTGGAGTGTAGACCTTTCCACAGATACGCAGTATTTT.

This rearrangement joins TRBV10-3 to TRBJ2-3; tentatively, D is TRBD1 (7 bases). Germline CDR1 ENHRY, CDR2 SYGVKD. CDR3 length equals 16 residues. With 4 bases removed from V and 1 base from J, the gap between germline ends came to 15 bases. The CDR3 is CAISAGGQWGTDTQYF. The CDR3 bases are TGTGCCATCAGTGCCGGGGGACAGTGGGGCACAGATACGCAGTATTTT.

The V and J genes are TRBV12-3 or TRBV12-4 and TRBJ1-3; TRBD1 might be the D (6 bases). This CDR3 has 17 amino acids. Trimming took off 8 bases at V and 2 bases at J, with 22 bases between the two ends. The CDR3 sequence: CASRRSLTQGTGNTIYF. DNA for the CDR3: TGTGCCAGCCGGAGGTCCTTGACACAGGGAACTGGAAACACCATATATTTT.

This clonotype was seen a single time. This rearrangement joins TRBV3-1 to TRBJ2-2; the match to TRBD2 covers 7 bases. V lost 4 bases, J lost 7 bases, and 9 bases stayed unmatched. CDR3 size: 15 residues. Looked up from germline, CDR1 is LGHDT and CDR2 is YNNKEL (reference sequence). The CDR3 DNA reads TGTGCCAGCAGCCGCGGGGAGCGGGGTGTCGGGGAGCTGTTTTTT. Amino acid sequence: CASSRGERGVGELFF.

This rearrangement joins TRBV5-1 to TRBJ2-1, with D possibly TRBD2 on 5 matching bases. This CDR3 contains 12 residues. The V end lost 5 bases, the J end lost 9 bases, and 12 bases lay between the germline ends. Germline V gene data show CDR1 as SGHRS and CDR2 as YFSETQ. The chain's CDR3 is CASSRDVGEQFF. The CDR3 coding sequence is TGCGCCAGCAGTCGGGATGTCGGTGAGCAGTTCTTC.

The chain recombines TRBV28 with TRBJ1-3; tentatively, D is TRBD1 (6 bases). The germline V gene has CDR1 MDHEN and CDR2 SYDVKM. The CDR3 has 14 amino acids. V was pared by 3 bases and J by 6 bases, with 12 bases between. This CDR3 reads CASSLGTWVNTIYF. In DNA form, the CDR3 reads TGTGCCAGCAGTTTGGGGACATGGGTAAACACCATATATTTT.

The genes are TRBV6-1 and TRBJ2-7, with D hard to call. The V end lost 5 bases, the J end lost 2 bases, and 13 bases lay between the germline ends. Germline CDR1 reads MNHNS; CDR2 reads SASEGT. There are 14 residues in the CDR3. The CDR3 spells CASSRPGLTYEQYF. The CDR3 nucleotides read TGTGCCAGCAGTCGCCCCGGCCTTACCTACGAGCAGTACTTC.

This clonotype was observed a few times. The chain employs TRBV30 and TRBJ2-3; unclear D gene. The V gene lost 2 bases and the J gene lost 1 base, with 19 bases spanning the gap. The CDR3 has 17 amino acids. The germline gives CDR1 GTSNPN, CDR2 SVGIG (reference sequence). CDR3 in amino acids: CAWSWLAKGGGTDTQYF. The CDR3 DNA reads as TGTGCCTGGAGTTGGTTGGCTAAGGGTGGAGGCACAGATACGCAGTATTTT.

The rearrangement links TRBV12-3 or TRBV12-4 to TRBJ1-6; no clear D gene. With 5 bases removed from V and 8 bases from J, the gap between germline ends came to 13 bases. The CDR3 runs 14 residues. The CDR3 bases are TGTGCCAGCAGTAATTACTTTGAGGATTCACCCCTCCACTTT. Translation: CASSNYFEDSPLHF.

In its sample, this clonotype was seen a few times. V is TRBV15 and J is TRBJ2-7; no clear D gene. The CDR3 is made up of 13 amino acids. CDR1 and CDR2 (germline): LNHNV, YYDKDF (reference sequence). Trimming pared 0 bases from V and 3 bases from J, leaving 6 bases between. CDR3: CATSRDSGYEQYF. The DNA for the CDR3 is TGTGCCACCAGCAGAGATTCTGGCTACGAGCAGTACTTC.

The sample holds one count of this clonotype. The CDR3: CASSSGQGVSYGYTF. The CDR3 DNA follows: TGTGCCAGTAGTTCCGGACAGGGAGTATCCTATGGCTACACCTTC. The rearrangement uses TRBV19 and TRBJ1-2; 8 nucleotides match TRBD1. From germline, CDR1 is LNHDA and CDR2 SQIVND (reference sequence). V was clipped by 5 bases and J by 4 bases; unmatched bases: 9. This CDR3 contains 15 residues.

This CDR3 reads CASSFMGSEDVFF. The CDR3 nucleotides read TGTGCCAGCAGTTTTATGGGCAGCGAGGATGTGTTTTTT. The V call is TRBV12-3 or TRBV12-4, the J call TRBJ2-2; D is undetermined. V shed 3 bases and J shed 15 bases, with 17 bases lying between them. The CDR3 is 13 amino acids.

This clonotype was counted a few times. This chain connects TRBV12-3 or TRBV12-4 to TRBJ1-1; TRBD1 aligns across 8 bases. V gave up 5 bases and J gave up 5 bases; unmatched junction bases: 10. The length of the CDR3 is 15 residues. The CDR3, as DNA: TGTGCCAGCAGTCCCCAGGGGGCGGGCGGGACTGAAGCTTTCTTT. Translation: CASSPQGAGGTEAFF.

As concerns this clonotype: At one boundary the junction diverges from the germline segment, which might be a read error. The chain joins TRBV5-1 to TRBJ1-2, with unresolved D. This CDR3 comprises 15 residues. Germline CDR1 and CDR2: SGHRS and YFSETQ. The CDR3 here is CAGSLVPDLNYGYTF. The DNA for the CDR3 is TGCGCCGGCAGCTTGGTACCAGATCTTAACTATGGCTACACCTTC.

The chain couples TRBV7-9 to TRBJ2-7; 7 positions agree with TRBD1. In germline, CDR1 is SEHNR, CDR2 FQNEAQ (reference sequence). This CDR3 contains 13 residues. V lost 2 bases and J lost 7; bases outside the gene matches: 5. CDR3 protein: CASSLTVTGEQYF. The CDR3 DNA sequence: TGTGCCAGCAGCTTAACGGTGACAGGGGAGCAGTACTTC.

This chain connects TRBV6-1 to TRBJ2-1; tentative D call: TRBD2 (6 bases). The length of the CDR3 is 15 residues. The germline CDR1 and CDR2 sequences are MNHNS and SASEGT. Trimming removed 1 base at V and 6 bases at J, with 13 bases between. The CDR3 sequence is CASSEVGGISNEQFF. CDR3 coding DNA: TGTGCCAGCAGTGAAGTGGGGGGAATCAGCAATGAGCAGTTCTTC.

In DNA, the CDR3 is TGTGCCAGCAGTGAAACAGGGGTGCCCGCCTGGATAAGCTACACCTTC. Translated, it gives CASSETGVPAWISYTF. The chain recombines TRBV6-1 with TRBJ1-2, with TRBD1 identical over 7 bases. The CDR3 has 16 residues. CDR1 and CDR2 (germline): MNHNS, SASEGT. The V segment lost 2 bases and the J segment 9 bases; nucleotides outside the gene matches: 15.

V is TRBV7-9 and J is TRBJ1-1, with a possible D match to TRBD1 (6 bases). V lost 1 base and J 4 bases, leaving 7 bases between the germline ends. Germline V gene lookup returns CDR1 SEHNR and CDR2 FQNEAQ (reference sequence). The CDR3 runs to 13 residues. The chain's CDR3 is CASSLGTVTEAFF. DNA for the CDR3: TGTGCCAGCAGCTTAGGGACAGTCACTGAAGCTTTCTTT.

This rearrangement joins TRBV7-9 to TRBJ1-5; a possible D gene is TRBD1 (5 bases). The CDR3 spans 15 residues. Germline assignment: CDR1 SEHNR and CDR2 FQNEAQ (reference sequence). Trimming cost V 1 base and J 0 bases, with 7 bases left between them. DNA for the CDR3: TGTGCCAGCAGCTTAGATGGGGGTAGCAATCAGCCCCAGCATTTT. Amino acids: CASSLDGGSNQPQHF.